A selection of T cell receptor beta chains follows, all from one sample in a study of post-analysis software for immune sequencing data. TCRdb recomputed calls from the PCR reads with MiXCR, one row per CDR3 protein. The data show about 770,000 distinct CDR3 sequences, just over 45% seen once. The sample consisted of blood. The source is a girl under 18 with multiple sclerosis. Each CDR3 is given with its conserved first and last residue. The D gene is left open where the match is weak. Rows may omit the clone size; those that give it use once, few, many or a size class.

TRBV6-2/TRBV6-3	-	-	TRBJ2-7	CASSRGTSGNSYEQYF	TGTGCCAGCAGTAGGGGGACGAGCGGAAACTCCTACGAGCAGTACTTC
TRBV7-9	-	-	TRBJ2-1	CASSLDAAGGSSYNEQFF	TGTGCCAGCAGCTTGGACGCGGCAGGCGGGTCCTCCTACAATGAGCAGTTCTTC
TRBV20-1	-	once	TRBJ2-5	CSARSGTGKETQYF	TGCAGTGCTAGAAGTGGGACGGGGAAAGAGACCCAGTACTTC
TRBV7-6	-	-	TRBJ1-1	CASSSQSSEIKWRASETEAFF	TGTGCCAGCAGCTCCCAGAGCTCAGAAATTAAGTGGCGGGCCAGCGAAACTGAAGCTTTCTTT
TRBV29-1	-	few	TRBJ2-1	CSASGDIRFHNEQFF	TGCAGCGCGTCCGGGGACATACGATTCCACAATGAGCAGTTCTTC
TRBV29-1	-	few	TRBJ1-5	CSVGSSNQPQHF	TGCAGCGTTGGATCTAGCAATCAGCCCCAGCATTTT
TRBV7-2	TRBD2	few	TRBJ2-7	CASSLVAGGDYEQYF	TGTGCCAGCAGCTTAGTGGCGGGAGGTGACTACGAGCAGTACTTC
TRBV12-3/TRBV12-4	TRBD2	-	TRBJ2-1	CASSLSSGRTGNEQFF	TGTGCCAGCAGTTTGAGTAGCGGGAGAACTGGGAATGAGCAGTTCTTC
TRBV29-1	-	few	TRBJ2-6	CSVLGGANVLTF	TGCAGCGTACTCGGGGGGGCCAACGTCCTGACTTTC
TRBV18	TRBD2	-	TRBJ2-1	CASSGLAGLSGDEQFF	TGTGCCAGCTCGGGGCTAGCGGGGCTGTCAGGGGATGAGCAGTTCTTC
TRBV28	-	-	TRBJ2-6	CASSRPLFGANVLTF	TGTGCCAGCAGTCGCCCGCTCTTCGGGGCCAACGTCCTGACTTTC
TRBV11-2	TRBD2	few	TRBJ2-1	CASSNSGSNNEQFF	TGTGCCAGCAGCAATAGCGGGAGTAACAATGAGCAGTTCTTC
TRBV20-1	-	many	TRBJ2-6	CSARDRAAGANVLTF	TGCAGTGCTAGAGACAGGGCAGCTGGGGCCAACGTCCTGACTTTC
TRBV28	-	-	TRBJ2-1	CASSFPQSRGPYNEQFF	TGTGCCAGCAGTTTCCCTCAATCACGGGGGCCCTACAATGAGCAGTTCTTC
TRBV6-5	-	-	TRBJ2-3	CASSSRIGSGDTQYF	TGTGCCAGCAGTTCAAGGATCGGCTCGGGGGATACGCAGTATTTT
TRBV7-9	-	few	TRBJ2-5	CASSSGQGWETQYF	TGTGCCAGCAGCTCGGGGCAGGGTTGGGAGACCCAGTACTTC
TRBV20-1	TRBD1	-	TRBJ2-5	CSAEGRTGEETQYF	TGCAGTGCCGAGGGTAGGACAGGGGAAGAGACCCAGTACTTC
TRBV20-1	TRBD2	-	TRBJ2-1	CSSRLAYNEQFF	TGCAGTTCCCGACTAGCGTACAATGAGCAGTTCTTC
TRBV30	TRBD1	few	TRBJ1-2	CAWRTGNYGYTF	TGTGCCTGGCGGACAGGGAACTATGGCTACACCTTC
TRBV12-3/TRBV12-4	-	few	TRBJ2-1	CASSLAGLNSNEQFF	TGTGCCAGCAGTTTAGCGGGCCTGAACTCCAATGAGCAGTTCTTC
TRBV14	-	-	TRBJ1-2	CASSAQTGDNYGYTF	TGTGCCAGCAGCGCCCAGACTGGGGACAACTATGGCTACACCTTC
TRBV7-9	-	once	TRBJ2-3	CASSLSQTTDTQYF	TGTGCCAGCAGCTTATCCCAGACGACAGATACGCAGTATTTT
TRBV6-1	-	-	TRBJ2-7	CASSETGRGFSYEQYF	TGTGCCAGCAGTGAAACTGGTAGGGGGTTCTCCTACGAGCAGTACTTC
TRBV2	TRBD2	few	TRBJ2-3	CASSEGRLAGTDTQYF	TGTGCCAGCAGTGAAGGACGGCTAGCGGGCACAGATACGCAGTATTTT
TRBV27	TRBD2	few	TRBJ2-7	CASSFPFGLAGVPSYEQYF	TGTGCCAGCAGTTTCCCTTTTGGGCTAGCGGGAGTCCCCTCCTACGAGCAGTACTTC
TRBV5-5	-	few	TRBJ2-5	CASSLPAYQETQYF	TGTGCCAGCAGCCTTCCAGCGTACCAAGAGACCCAGTACTTC
TRBV4-2	TRBD2	once	TRBJ2-7	CASSQDGTSGYEQYF	TGTGCCAGCAGCCAAGACGGGACTAGCGGCTACGAGCAGTACTTC
TRBV29-1	TRBD2	-	TRBJ2-7	CSVAGGEGYEQYF	TGCAGCGTTGCTGGCGGGGAGGGGTACGAGCAGTACTTC
TRBV4-2	TRBD1	-	TRBJ2-3	CASSQDLGTGDTQYF	TGTGCCAGCAGCCAAGATCTCGGGACAGGGGATACGCAGTATTTT
TRBV9	TRBD1	once	TRBJ2-7	CASSEGSGGDEQYF	TGTGCCAGCAGCGAGGGGTCAGGGGGCGACGAGCAGTACTTC
TRBV4-2	TRBD2	few	TRBJ2-5	CASSQASGTSGRAIQETQYF	TGTGCCAGCAGCCAAGCCTCCGGGACTAGCGGGAGAGCAATCCAAGAGACCCAGTACTTC
TRBV11-2	-	few	TRBJ1-2	CASSLSLLSGYTF	TGTGCCAGCAGCTTATCCCTCCTTTCCGGCTACACCTTC
TRBV12-3/TRBV12-4	TRBD2	-	TRBJ2-5	CASKILASGEETQYF	TGTGCCAGCAAGATTCTAGCTAGCGGGGAAGAGACCCAGTACTTC
TRBV12-3/TRBV12-4	-	few	TRBJ2-4	CASSFPGGVIQYF	TGTGCCAGCAGTTTCCCAGGGGGGGTCATTCAGTACTTC
TRBV5-1	TRBD1	-	TRBJ2-1	CASTGGAYNEQFF	TGCGCCAGCACAGGGGGCGCCTACAATGAGCAGTTCTTC
TRBV4-3	TRBD2	few	TRBJ2-3	CASSQAWGFGDYSTQYF	TGCGCCAGCAGCCAAGCTTGGGGGTTTGGGGACTACAGTACGCAGTATTTT
TRBV7-6	TRBD2	-	TRBJ2-7	CASSSEYGRTYEQYF	TGTGCCAGCAGCTCCGAATACGGGAGGACCTACGAGCAGTACTTC
TRBV9	-	-	TRBJ2-1	CASSVGDNEPYNEQFF	TGTGCCAGCAGCGTGGGTGACAACGAACCCTACAATGAGCAGTTCTTC
TRBV7-9	TRBD2	few	TRBJ2-1	CASTLAGAYNEQFF	TGTGCCAGCACCTTAGCGGGGGCGTACAATGAGCAGTTCTTC
TRBV9	TRBD2	-	TRBJ2-5	CASSASGRWETQYF	TGTGCCAGCAGCGCCAGCGGGAGGTGGGAGACCCAGTACTTC
TRBV5-1	TRBD2	-	TRBJ2-1	CASSTSGNEQFF	TGCGCCAGCAGCACTAGCGGCAATGAGCAGTTCTTC